This T cell receptor beta chain was recorded in a study of blood T cell repertoires in COVID-19. Overall study context: Samples of COVID-19 (acute and convalescent) were obtained from the United States, Italy and Spain. PBMCs, B-cell-depleted T cells, or T cells provided the cDNA or gDNA that made up the material.

The V end lost 3 bases, the J end lost 5 bases, and 7 bases lay between the germline ends. CDR3 size: 12 residues. CDR1 is SGHAT and CDR2 is FQNNGV in the germline V gene. Authors' data handling: Nucleated cell number was recorded as an estimate derived from reference gene primer amplification. Using immunoSEQ multiplex PCR, the repertoire was profiled, and TCRdb retains in-frame clones only, with some absent. V and J calls and clone size come straight from that table; D and trimming were deduced from the DNA. The sample has about 89,000 clones; 72% are singletons. The sample taken for sequencing was peripheral blood. The chain links TRBV11-2 to TRBJ1-1; D call uncertain. The source of this sequence is a woman of 80 years or more with acute or convalescent COVID-19. The CDR3: CASSFSTTEAFF. In DNA form, the CDR3 reads TGTGCCAGCAGCTTTTCGACAACTGAAGCTTTCTTT. Full variable domain (rest looked up from reference TRBV11-2 and TRBJ1-1): EAGVAQSPRYKIIEKRQSVAFWCNPISGHATLYWYQQILGQGPKLLIQFQNNGVVDDSQLPKDRFSAERLKGVDSTLKIQPAKLEDSAVYLCASSFSTTEAFFGQGTRLTVV.